The 8 T cell receptor beta chains below all came from one sample that was sequenced in a study of shared clonotypes between healthy human individuals. Sequenced by immunoSEQ multiplex PCR; TCRdb stores in-frame clones only, minus some. The sample includes approximately 2.5 million clones, over 85% of them seen just once. Sequenced material: naive CD4+ T cells from PBMCs. Subset here: CD45RA+ positively selected. The receptors derive from a young man in good health. Some clones in this sample may be carry-over from other donors' samples.

The rearrangement uses TRBV18 and TRBJ1-5; the D is unclear. The CDR3 extends over 13 amino acids. Trimming took 5 bases from V and 3 from J, leaving 8 bases between them. CDR1 is KGHSH and CDR2 is LQKENI in the germline V gene. The CDR3: CASSMTVNQPQHF. The CDR3 DNA reads TGTGCCAGCTCAATGACGGTCAATCAGCCCCAGCATTTT. The full variable domain, completed using reference TRBV18 and TRBJ1-5, is NAGVMQNPRHLVRRRGQEARLRCSPMKGHSHVYWYRQLPEEGLKFMVYLQKENIIDESGMPKERFSAEFPKEGPSILRIQQVVRGDSAAYFCASSMTVNQPQHFGDGTRLSIL.

This sequence joins TRBV5-4 and TRBJ1-1; D may be TRBD1 (6 bases). Germline CDR1 SGHNT, CDR2 YYREEE (reference sequence). This CDR3 region has 15 residues. The germline V and J ends were trimmed by 2 bases and 2 bases, with 13 bases remaining between them. The chain's CDR3 is CASSFRTVGNTEAFF. In DNA, the CDR3 is TGTGCCAGCAGCTTCAGGACAGTGGGAAACACTGAAGCTTTCTTT.

J is TRBJ1-4 and V is TRBV5-1; tentatively, D is TRBD1 (5 bases). This CDR3 region has 13 residues. Germline-derived CDR1 and CDR2 are SGHRS and YFSETQ. V was cut by 2 bases and J by 6 bases, with 8 bases left in between. CDR3 sequence (DNA): TGCGCCAGCAGCTTATTGGGACATGAAAAACTGTTTTTT. Its protein is CASSLLGHEKLFF.

To note about this clone: This specimen includes other DNA sequences encoding the same CDR3. This rearrangement joins TRBV18 to TRBJ2-7; no firm D call. The CDR3 loop spans 14 amino acids. The ends were cut back, 1 base at V and 3 bases at J, with 10 bases in the middle. CDR1 is KGHSH, CDR2 LQKENI, per germline. CDR3 in amino acids: CASSPRAGNYEQYF. The DNA for the CDR3 is TGTGCCAGCTCACCACGGGCAGGCAACTACGAGCAGTACTTC.

The rearrangement uses TRBV5-5 and TRBJ1-1, with D hard to call. V lost 4 bases to trimming and J lost 4 bases, with 14 bases between them. Germline loops: CDR1 SGHKS, CDR2 YYEKEE (reference sequence). CDR3 length: 14 amino acids. For the CDR3, the DNA is TGTGCCAGCAGCCCAAACCCATCGGCCACTGAAGCTTTCTTT. Amino acids: CASSPNPSATEAFF.

The chain is built from TRBV5-1 and TRBJ2-4, with D possibly TRBD2 on 6 matching bases. The germline V gene has CDR1 SGHRS and CDR2 YFSETQ. Trimming took 6 bases from V and 8 from J, leaving 21 bases between them. CDR3 length: 15 residues. CDR3 DNA sequence: TGCGCCAGCAACCCTGGTCAGGTGTGGGAGGACATTCAGTACTTC. It encodes CASNPGQVWEDIQYF.

This clone was detected once. The J gene is TRBJ2-7, the V gene TRBV6-5; 10 positions agree with TRBD1. The germline gives CDR1 MNHEY, CDR2 SVGAGI. This CDR3 has 15 amino acids. Unmatched junction bases numbered 10, after V lost 6 bases and J lost 5 bases. The DNA for the CDR3 is TGTGCCAGCAGACTACCGGGACAGGGGAGTGACGAGCAGTACTTC. Encoded protein: CASRLPGQGSDEQYF.

The chain combines TRBV29-1 with TRBJ2-5; TRBD2 might be the D (6 bases). The end of the DNA is better explained by TRBJ2-7, so the J call may be wrong. This CDR3 contains 14 residues. CDR1 and CDR2 from the germline V gene are SQVTM and ANQGSEA. CDR3 in amino acids: CSVKRVLASHEQYF. CDR3 nucleotides: TGCAGCGTCAAGCGTGTGCTAGCGAGTCACGAGCAGTACTTC.